This T cell receptor (beta chain) was found in a study of blood T cell repertoires in COVID-19. Study overall: The samples span acute and convalescent COVID-19 from the United States, Italy and Spain. T cells, B-cell-depleted T cells, or PBMCs supplied cDNA or gDNA.

The V gene's germline CDR1 is SGDLS and CDR2 YYNGEE. With 3 bases removed from V and 0 bases from J, the gap between germline ends came to 11 bases. This CDR3 has 15 amino acids. Original data processing: Amplification of reference gene primers was used by the study to estimate nucleated cell counts. Clones were sequenced by immunoSEQ multiplex PCR, and TCRdb holds only the in-frame ones, with some missing. The D gene and trimming were derived from the DNA, and the V and J assignments and clone size from that table. The table records 15,000 to 17,000 clones, approximately 78% of them present only once.

The J gene is TRBJ2-3, the V gene TRBV9, with TRBD2 as a possible D gene (6 bases). This clonotype originated in a man of 80 years or more with active or convalescent COVID-19. Sequencing was done on a sample of peripheral blood. The CDR3 here is CASSAGVASTDTQYF. DNA of the CDR3: TGTGCCAGCAGCGCGGGGGTTGCTAGCACAGATACGCAGTATTTT.